Each of the 10 T cell receptor beta chains below was sequenced from the same sample in a study of shared T cell receptors in the human thymus. Method: immunoSEQ multiplex PCR; TCRdb's copy keeps in-frame clones and lacks some. Seen here are hundreds of thousands of clones, over 75% observed once, and the top ten hold 0.008% to 0.011%. The same specimen was also included in a second study, on human thymus T cells.

Sequenced: thymocytes. Receptors originate from a boy less than two years old with a congenital heart defect.

The chain carries TRBV5-5 and TRBJ2-3; 12 bases agree with TRBD1. Losses at the gene ends were 4 bases for V and 0 bases for J; bases not matched to a gene: 15. CDR3 length equals 20 residues. The V gene's germline CDR1 is SGHKS and CDR2 YYEKEE (reference sequence). DNA for the CDR3: TGTGCCAGCAGCCCCGCCCCGGGACAGGGGGCGCCCCGGAGCACAGATACGCAGTATTTT. Translating it yields CASSPAPGQGAPRSTDTQYF.

This clone has a handful of counts. This chain uses TRBV10-2 with TRBJ2-7; TRBD1 agrees at 9 bases. The junction had 10 bases not matched to a gene; V was cut back by 7 bases and J by 3 bases. This CDR3 comprises 15 residues. Germline CDR1 WSHSY, CDR2 SAAADI. The CDR3 sequence: CASTGGGGQGYEQYF. The CDR3 bases are TGCGCCAGCACCGGAGGGGGGGGACAGGGCTACGAGCAGTACTTC.

The genes are TRBV11-2 and TRBJ2-7, with a tentative D call TRBD1 (6 bases). V dropped 6 bases and J dropped 3 bases, with 18 bases sitting between them. CDR1 is SGHAT, CDR2 FQNNGV, per germline. The CDR3 is 15 residues long. CDR3 coding DNA: TGTGCCAGCAGTCCGGGACACCGAAATCGCTACGAGCAGTACTTC. The encoded protein is CASSPGHRNRYEQYF.

The rearrangement joins TRBV4-3 to TRBJ2-7, with 13 bases matching TRBD2. V dropped 4 bases and J dropped 4; count of bases not matched to a gene: 1. The CDR3 is 14 residues long. Germline CDR1 is LGHNA and CDR2 is YSLEER. The CDR3 DNA is TGCGCCAGCAGCCTGGGACTAGCGGGGTACGAGCAGTACTTC. This encodes CASSLGLAGYEQYF.

J is TRBJ1-1 and V is TRBV9; D is unclear. Trimming shortened V by 2 bases and J by 11 bases, and 25 bases separated the two germline ends. Germline V gives CDR1 SGDLS, CDR2 YYNGEE. The CDR3 has 16 amino acids. The CDR3 protein is CASSVRPDPRHEVAFF. CDR3 sequence (DNA): TGTGCCAGCAGCGTCCGACCGGATCCCAGACATGAAGTGGCTTTCTTT.

This chain links TRBV19 with TRBJ2-3, with D tentatively TRBD1 (5 bases). V was cut by 0 bases and J by 1 base, with 8 bases left in between. The CDR3 loop spans 15 amino acids. The V gene's germline CDR1 is LNHDA and CDR2 SQIVND (reference sequence). The CDR3 region is CASSIDLQGTDTQYF. The CDR3 DNA is TGTGCCAGTAGTATAGACCTACAGGGCACAGATACGCAGTATTTT. The whole variable domain, filled in from reference TRBV19 and TRBJ2-3, reads DGGITQSPKYLFRKEGQNVTLSCEQNLNHDAMYWYRQDPGQGLRLIYYSQIVNDFQKGDIAEGYSVSREKKESFPLTVTSAQKNPTAFYLCASSIDLQGTDTQYFGPGTRLTVL.

The chain combines TRBV27 with TRBJ2-1, with 7 positions matching TRBD2. V lost 2 bases to trimming and J lost 6 bases; unmatched junction nucleotides: 7. Germline V gene sequence: CDR1 MNHEY, CDR2 SMNVEV (reference sequence). CDR3 length: 15 residues. The CDR3 reads CASSLGDYSPNEQFF. The CDR3 DNA follows: TGTGCCAGCAGTTTAGGGGACTATTCTCCCAATGAGCAGTTCTTC.

This chain uses TRBV7-9 with TRBJ2-4; 10 bases are a match to TRBD1. V dropped 3 bases and J dropped 6; count of bases not matched to a gene: 8. This CDR3 is built from 16 residues. Germline CDR1 and CDR2: SEHNR and FQNEAQ (reference sequence). The CDR3 nucleotides read TGTGCCAGCAGCTTCACTCGGGGACAGGGGAGAAACATTCAGTACTTC. As protein: CASSFTRGQGRNIQYF. Full variable domain (remainder filled in from reference TRBV7-9 and TRBJ2-4): DTGVSQNPRHKITKRGQNVTFRCDPISEHNRLYWYRQTLGQGPEFLTYFQNEAQLEKSRLLSDRFSAERPKGSFSTLEIQRTEQGDSAMYLCASSFTRGQGRNIQYFGAGTRLSVL.

The V call is TRBV15, the J call TRBJ2-1; 11 nucleotides match TRBD2. With V trimmed by 3 bases and J by 3 bases, 16 bases remained unmatched. CDR3 length: 20 amino acids. Germline loops: CDR1 LNHNV, CDR2 YYDKDF (reference sequence). Here the CDR3 DNA reads TGTGCCACCAGCAGGTATAGTTCCTACCCGGGACTAGCGGTCTACAATGAGCAGTTCTTC. This gives the protein CATSRYSSYPGLAVYNEQFF.

The chain employs TRBV7-9 and TRBJ1-5, with 9 bases that match TRBD1. From germline, CDR1 is SEHNR and CDR2 FQNEAQ (reference sequence). CDR3 length: 18 residues. The V and J ends lost 1 base and 4 bases, in that order; junction bases with no gene match: 11. In DNA form, the CDR3 reads TGTGCCAGCAGCTTAGTAGAGGACAGGGGATCAGTGAATCAGCCCCAGCATTTT. Translating it yields CASSLVEDRGSVNQPQHF.